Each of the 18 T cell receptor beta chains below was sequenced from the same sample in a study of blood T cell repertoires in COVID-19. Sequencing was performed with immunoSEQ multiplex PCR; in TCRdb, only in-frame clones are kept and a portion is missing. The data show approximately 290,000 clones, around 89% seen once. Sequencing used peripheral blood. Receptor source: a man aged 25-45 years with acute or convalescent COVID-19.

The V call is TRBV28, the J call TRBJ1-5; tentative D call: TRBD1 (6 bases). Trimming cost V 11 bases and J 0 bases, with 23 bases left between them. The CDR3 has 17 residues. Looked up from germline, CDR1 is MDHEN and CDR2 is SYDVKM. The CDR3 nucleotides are TGTGCCGCCCAACTCGGGACACCGAGATATAGCAATCAGCCCCAGCATTTT. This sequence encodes CAAQLGTPRYSNQPQHF. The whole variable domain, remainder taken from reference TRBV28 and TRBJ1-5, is DVKVTQSSRYLVKRTGEKVFLECVQDMDHENMFWYRQDPGLGLRLIYFSYDVKMKEKGDIPEGYSVSREKKERFSLILESASTNQTSMYLCAAQLGTPRYSNQPQHFGDGTRLSIL.

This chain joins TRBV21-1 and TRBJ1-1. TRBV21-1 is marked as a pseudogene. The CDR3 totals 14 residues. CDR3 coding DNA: TGTGCCAGCAGCAAAGGAAGGGGGGGCACTGAAGCTTTCTTT. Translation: CASSKGRGGTEAFF.

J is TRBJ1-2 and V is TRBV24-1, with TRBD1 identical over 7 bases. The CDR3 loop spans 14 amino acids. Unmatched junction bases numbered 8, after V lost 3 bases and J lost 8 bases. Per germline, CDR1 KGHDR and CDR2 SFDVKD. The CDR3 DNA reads TGTGCCACCAGTGATGACGACAGGGTCGACGGCTACACCTTC. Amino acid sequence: CATSDDDRVDGYTF.

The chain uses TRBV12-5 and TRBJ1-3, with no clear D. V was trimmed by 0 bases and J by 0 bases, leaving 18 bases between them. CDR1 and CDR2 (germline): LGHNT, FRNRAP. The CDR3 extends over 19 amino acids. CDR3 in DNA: TGTGCTAGTGGTTTGGTATTCGAAGAGGGCAGCGACTCTGGAAACACCATATATTTT. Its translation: CASGLVFEEGSDSGNTIYF. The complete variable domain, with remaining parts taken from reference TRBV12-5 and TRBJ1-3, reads DARVTQTPRHKVTEMGQEVTMRCQPILGHNTVFWYRQTMMQGLELLAYFRNRAPLDDSGMPKDRFSAEMPDATLATLKIQPSEPRDSAVYFCASGLVFEEGSDSGNTIYFGEGSWLTVV.

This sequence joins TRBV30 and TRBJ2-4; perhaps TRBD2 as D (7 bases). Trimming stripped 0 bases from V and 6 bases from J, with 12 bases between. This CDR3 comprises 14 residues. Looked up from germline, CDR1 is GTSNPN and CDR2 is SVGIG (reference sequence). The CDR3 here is CAWSVRGGTNIQYF. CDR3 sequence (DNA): TGTGCCTGGAGTGTCCGCGGGGGCACAAACATTCAGTACTTC.

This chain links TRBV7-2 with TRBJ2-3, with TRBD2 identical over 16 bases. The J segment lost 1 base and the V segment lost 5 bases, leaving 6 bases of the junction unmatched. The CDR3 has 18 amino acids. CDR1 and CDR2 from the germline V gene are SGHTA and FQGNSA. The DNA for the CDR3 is TGTGCCAGCAGCCACACTGGGACTAGCGGGGGGGGCACAGATACGCAGTATTTT. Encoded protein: CASSHTGTSGGGTDTQYF.

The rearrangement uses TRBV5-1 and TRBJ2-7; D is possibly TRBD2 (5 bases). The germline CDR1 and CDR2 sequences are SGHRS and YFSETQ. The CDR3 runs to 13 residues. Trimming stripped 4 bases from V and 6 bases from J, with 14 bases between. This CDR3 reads CASSPESGIEQYF. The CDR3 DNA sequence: TGCGCCAGCAGCCCCGAAAGCGGAATCGAGCAGTACTTC.

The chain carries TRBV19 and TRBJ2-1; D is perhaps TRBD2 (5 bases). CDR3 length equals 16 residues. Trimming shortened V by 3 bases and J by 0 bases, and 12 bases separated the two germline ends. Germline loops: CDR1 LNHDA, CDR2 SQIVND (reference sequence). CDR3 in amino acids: CASSISDFLSYNEQFF. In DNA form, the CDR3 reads TGTGCCAGTAGTATCTCGGACTTCCTCTCCTACAATGAGCAGTTCTTC.

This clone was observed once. The CDR3 here is CASSQEGGATDTQYF. DNA for the CDR3: TGTGCCAGCAGCCAAGAAGGGGGGGCCACAGATACGCAGTATTTT. The gene calls are TRBV3-1 (or the pseudogene TRBV3-2) and TRBJ2-3, with D possibly TRBD2 on 7 matching bases. Looked up from germline, CDR1 is LGHDT and CDR2 is YNNKEL (reference sequence). V gave up 0 bases and J gave up 2 bases, with 9 bases separating them. The CDR3 sequence is 15 residues long.

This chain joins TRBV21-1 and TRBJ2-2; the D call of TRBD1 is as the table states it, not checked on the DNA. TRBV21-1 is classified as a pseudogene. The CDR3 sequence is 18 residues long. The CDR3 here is CASSKACTGGGDTGELFF. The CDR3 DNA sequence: TGTGCCAGCAGCAAAGCCTGTACTGGAGGGGGCGATACCGGGGAGCTGTTTTTT.

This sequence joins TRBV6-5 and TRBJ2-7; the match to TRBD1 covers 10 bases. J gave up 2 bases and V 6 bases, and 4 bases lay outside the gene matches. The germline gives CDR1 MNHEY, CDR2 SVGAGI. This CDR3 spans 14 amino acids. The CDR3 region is CASRGDRGTYEQYF. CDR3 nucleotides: TGTGCCAGCAGGGGGGACAGGGGAACCTACGAGCAGTACTTC.

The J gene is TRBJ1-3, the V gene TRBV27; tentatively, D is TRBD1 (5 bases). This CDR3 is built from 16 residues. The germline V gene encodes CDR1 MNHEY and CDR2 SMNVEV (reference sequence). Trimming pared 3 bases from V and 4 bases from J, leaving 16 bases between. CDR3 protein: CASSFYGQATGNTIYF. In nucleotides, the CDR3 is TGTGCCAGCAGTTTCTACGGACAAGCAACCGGAAACACCATATATTTT.

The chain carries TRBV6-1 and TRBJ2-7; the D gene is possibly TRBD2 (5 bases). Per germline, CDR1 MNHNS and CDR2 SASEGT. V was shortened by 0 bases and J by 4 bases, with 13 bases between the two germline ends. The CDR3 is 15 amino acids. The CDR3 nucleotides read TGTGCCAGCAGTGAAGCGGGAGTAAGTATTTACGAGCAGTACTTC. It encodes CASSEAGVSIYEQYF.

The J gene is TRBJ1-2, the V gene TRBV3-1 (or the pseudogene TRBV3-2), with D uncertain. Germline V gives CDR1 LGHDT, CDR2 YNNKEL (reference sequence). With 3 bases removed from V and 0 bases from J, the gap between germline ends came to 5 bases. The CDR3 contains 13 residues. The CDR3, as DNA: TGTGCCAGCAGCCAGTCATCTAACTATGGCTACACCTTC. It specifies CASSQSSNYGYTF.

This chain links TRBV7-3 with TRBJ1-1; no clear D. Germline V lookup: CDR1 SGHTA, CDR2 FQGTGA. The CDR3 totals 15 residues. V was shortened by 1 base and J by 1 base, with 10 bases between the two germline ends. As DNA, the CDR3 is TGTGCCAGCAGCTTAAACGGGGTTCGGAACACTGAAGCTTTCTTT. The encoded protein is CASSLNGVRNTEAFF.

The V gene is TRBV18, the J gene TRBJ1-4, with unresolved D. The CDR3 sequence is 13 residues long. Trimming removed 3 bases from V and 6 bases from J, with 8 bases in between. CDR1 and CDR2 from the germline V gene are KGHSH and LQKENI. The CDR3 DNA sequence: TGTGCCAGCTCACCGCACAGAGATGAAAAACTGTTTTTT. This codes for CASSPHRDEKLFF. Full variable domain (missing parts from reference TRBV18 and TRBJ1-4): NAGVMQNPRHLVRRRGQEARLRCSPMKGHSHVYWYRQLPEEGLKFMVYLQKENIIDESGMPKERFSAEFPKEGPSILRIQQVVRGDSAAYFCASSPHRDEKLFFGSGTQLSVL.

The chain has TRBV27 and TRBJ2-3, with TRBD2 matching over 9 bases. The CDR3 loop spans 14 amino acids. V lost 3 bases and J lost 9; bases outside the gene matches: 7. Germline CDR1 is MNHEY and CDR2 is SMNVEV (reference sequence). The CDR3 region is CASSFETSGTTQYF. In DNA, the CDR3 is TGTGCCAGCAGTTTCGAGACTAGCGGAACCACGCAGTATTTT.

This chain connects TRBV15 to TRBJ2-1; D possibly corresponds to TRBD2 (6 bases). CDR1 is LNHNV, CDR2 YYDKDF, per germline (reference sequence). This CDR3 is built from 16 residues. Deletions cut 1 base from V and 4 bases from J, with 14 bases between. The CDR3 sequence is CATSRAGRDLYNEQFF. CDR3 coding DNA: TGTGCCACCAGCAGAGCCGGGCGGGATCTGTACAATGAGCAGTTCTTC. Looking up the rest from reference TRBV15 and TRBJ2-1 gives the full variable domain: DAMVIQNPRYQVTQFGKPVTLSCSQTLNHNVMYWYQQKSSQAPKLLFHYYDKDFNNEADTPDNFQSRRPNTSFCFLDIRSPGLGDTAMYLCATSRAGRDLYNEQFFGPGTRLTVL.